The text below deals with one T cell receptor (beta chain). Its antigen is unidentified. These data are taken from a study of T cell responses to AZD1222 COVID-19 vaccine. Broader study findings: After two AZD1222 doses, spike-specific TCR breadth and depth rose versus day 0. Sampling that yielded the repertoires occurred only after the peak T cell response.

Generated by immunoSEQ multiplex PCR, the TCRdb table keeps only in-frame clones and is missing some. The data contain under 150,000 clones, roughly 90% of them singletons. The CDR3 is made up of 11 amino acids. Trimming stripped 8 bases from V and 3 bases from J, with 7 bases between. CDR1 is MDHEN, CDR2 SYDVKM, per germline. The material sequenced was peripheral blood, taken 28 days after the second AZD1222 dose. V is TRBV28 and J is TRBJ1-1; D is ambiguous. The receptor was isolated from an adult who received the AZD1222 COVID-19 vaccine. CDR3 sequence: CASRTYTEAFF. CDR3 in DNA: TGTGCCAGCCGGACTTACACTGAAGCTTTCTTT.